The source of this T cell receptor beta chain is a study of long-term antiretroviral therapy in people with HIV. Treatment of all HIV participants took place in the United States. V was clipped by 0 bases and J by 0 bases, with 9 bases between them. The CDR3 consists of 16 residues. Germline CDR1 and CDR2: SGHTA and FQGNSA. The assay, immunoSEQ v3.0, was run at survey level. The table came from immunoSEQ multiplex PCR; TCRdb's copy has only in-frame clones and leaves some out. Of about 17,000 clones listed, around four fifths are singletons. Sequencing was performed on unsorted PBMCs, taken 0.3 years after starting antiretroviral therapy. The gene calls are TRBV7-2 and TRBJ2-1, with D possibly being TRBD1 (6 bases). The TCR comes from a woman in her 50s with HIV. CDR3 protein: CASSLAGAFSYNEQFF. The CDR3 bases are TGTGCCAGCAGCTTAGCGGGGGCGTTCTCCTACAATGAGCAGTTCTTC.